This TCR beta chain is drawn from a study of technical replicates of blood from a handful of donors. Assay used: immunoSEQ multiplex PCR; TCRdb lists only in-frame clones, some missing. The sample holds roughly 100,000 clones, more than 85% seen once. CDR1 is MNHEY, CDR2 SVGAGI, per germline. The CDR3 consists of 15 residues. Trimming left V 6 bases short and J 4 bases short, with 17 bases between. The sequence came from a human donor in good health. V gene TRBV6-5 combines with J gene TRBJ2-3, with D possibly TRBD2 on 5 matching bases. Sequenced sample: T cells isolated from PBMCs. The DNA of the CDR3 is TGTGCCAGCAGCTCCCATGGAGGTGGGTCAGATACGCAGTATTTT. This codes for CASSSHGGGSDTQYF.